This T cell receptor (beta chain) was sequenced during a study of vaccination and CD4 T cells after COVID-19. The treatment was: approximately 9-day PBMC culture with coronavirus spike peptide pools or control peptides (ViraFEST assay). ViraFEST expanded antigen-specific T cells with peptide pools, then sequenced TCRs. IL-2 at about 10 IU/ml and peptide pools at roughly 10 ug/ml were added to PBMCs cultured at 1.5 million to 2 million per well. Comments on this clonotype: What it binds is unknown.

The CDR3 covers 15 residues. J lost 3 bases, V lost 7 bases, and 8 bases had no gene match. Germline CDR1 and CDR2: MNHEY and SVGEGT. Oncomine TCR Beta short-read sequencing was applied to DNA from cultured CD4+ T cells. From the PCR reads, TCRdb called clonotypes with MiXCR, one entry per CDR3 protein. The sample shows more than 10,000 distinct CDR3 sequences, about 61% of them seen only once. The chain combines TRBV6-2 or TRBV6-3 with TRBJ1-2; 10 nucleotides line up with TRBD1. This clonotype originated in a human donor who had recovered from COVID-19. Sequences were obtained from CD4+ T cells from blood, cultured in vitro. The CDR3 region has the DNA TGTGCCAGCAACACGGACAGGGGGGCCGACTATGGCTACACCTTC. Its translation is CASNTDRGADYGYTF.